The 20 T cell receptor beta chains reported below all come from one sample, sequenced in a study of PD-1 blockade in classical Hodgkin lymphoma. As for time point: cycle 4 day 1 (C4D1), after around six weeks of nivolumab. There was relapse after autologous stem cell transplantation in every patient, and there was variation in brentuximab vedotin exposure. Magnetic negative selection of thawed PBMCs yielded the CD8+ T cells. Libraries were prepared by immunoSEQ multiplex PCR; TCRdb keeps only in-frame clonotypes and omits some of them. The sample lists around 21,000 clones; approximately 80% were seen once. Sequences were derived from CD8+ T cells from blood, sampled before the fourth cycle of nivolumab. The receptors were sampled from a human donor with classical Hodgkin lymphoma.

The genes are TRBV6-5 and TRBJ2-1, with 7 positions matching TRBD1. The V and J ends lost 6 bases and 0 bases, in that order; junction bases with no gene match: 5. From germline, CDR1 is MNHEY and CDR2 SVGAGI. The CDR3 is 15 amino acids. The CDR3, as DNA: TGTGCCAGCAGGGGGACAGAGAGCTCCTACAATGAGCAGTTCTTC. This codes for CASRGTESSYNEQFF.

V usage is TRBV9 and J usage is TRBJ2-7; TRBD2 agrees at 10 bases. Per the germline V gene, CDR1 is SGDLS and CDR2 is YYNGEE. V dropped 2 bases and J dropped 2; count of bases not matched to a gene: 4. The CDR3 extends over 15 amino acids. The CDR3 DNA reads as TGTGCCAGCAGCGTTGCTAGCGGGGGACCCTACGAGCAGTACTTC. Translating gives CASSVASGGPYEQYF. The full variable domain, rest sourced from reference TRBV9 and TRBJ2-7, is DSGVTQTPKHLITATGQRVTLRCSPRSGDLSVYWYQQSLDQGLQFLIQYYNGEERAKGNILERFSAQQFPDLHSELNLSSLELGDSALYFCASSVASGGPYEQYFGPGTRLTVT.

The chain couples TRBV11-1 to TRBJ1-1; D gene unclear. Germline V gene lookup returns CDR1 SGHAT and CDR2 FQDESV (reference sequence). Trimming left V 4 bases short and J 1 base short, with 7 bases between. This CDR3 has 13 residues. The chain's CDR3 is CASSSSPNTEAFF. The CDR3 region has the DNA TGTGCCAGCAGCTCGTCCCCGAACACTGAAGCTTTCTTT.

In its sample, this clone was seen once. This chain links TRBV2 with TRBJ1-1; D unclear. The germline CDR1 and CDR2 sequences are SNHLY and FYNNEI. Trimming took off 6 bases at V and 1 base at J, with 9 bases between the two ends. The CDR3 has 13 amino acids. The CDR3 sequence: CASRRLGNTEAFF. As DNA, the CDR3 is TGTGCCAGCAGACGCCTAGGGAACACTGAAGCTTTCTTT.

For the CDR3, the DNA is TGTGCCAGCAGCGTAGGAGGGAGGGATAACACTGAAGCTTTCTTT. Translating it yields CASSVGGRDNTEAFF. The chain uses TRBV9 and TRBJ1-1; D not certain. This CDR3 comprises 15 residues. The V gene lost 0 bases and the J gene lost 2 bases, with 11 bases spanning the gap. Germline V gene sequence: CDR1 SGDLS, CDR2 YYNGEE. The full variable domain, with the rest looked up from reference TRBV9 and TRBJ1-1, is DSGVTQTPKHLITATGQRVTLRCSPRSGDLSVYWYQQSLDQGLQFLIQYYNGEERAKGNILERFSAQQFPDLHSELNLSSLELGDSALYFCASSVGGRDNTEAFFGQGTRLTVV.

The chain recombines TRBV27 with TRBJ1-5; D is uncertain. Germline CDR1 reads MNHEY; CDR2 reads SMNVEV (reference sequence). The CDR3 loop spans 16 amino acids. With 4 bases removed from V and 0 bases from J, the gap between germline ends came to 13 bases. CDR3: CASSSSTQYSNQPQHF. The DNA for the CDR3 is TGTGCCAGCAGTTCCTCTACCCAATATAGCAATCAGCCCCAGCATTTT.

The chain combines TRBV7-9 with TRBJ2-1, with 8 bases fitting TRBD1. V trimming: 3 bases; J trimming: 7 bases; junction bases outside the gene matches: 5. This CDR3 has 14 amino acids. CDR1 SEHNR and CDR2 FQNEAQ come from the germline V gene (reference sequence). In DNA form, the CDR3 reads TGTGCCAGCAGCTTCGGAGGACAGGGAAATGAGCAGTTCTTC. Residues: CASSFGGQGNEQFF.

The V and J genes are TRBV11-2 and TRBJ2-7; 10 bases are a match to TRBD1. Germline V gene sequence: CDR1 SGHAT, CDR2 FQNNGV. The ends lost 5 bases at V and 4 bases at J; junction bases unmatched: 8. This CDR3 has 15 residues. The CDR3 protein is CASSVPGQGWYEQYF. The DNA of the CDR3 is TGTGCCAGCAGCGTACCGGGACAGGGGTGGTACGAGCAGTACTTC.

The chain combines TRBV4-3 with TRBJ2-7; weak D call: TRBD1 (7 bases). Trimming cost V 2 bases and J 3 bases, with 17 bases left between them. Germline V gene data show CDR1 as LGHNA and CDR2 as YSLEER. The CDR3 contains 16 residues. The CDR3 DNA follows: TGCGCCAGCAGCCAACAAGTACAGGGGACTTACTACGAGCAGTACTTC. Protein sequence: CASSQQVQGTYYEQYF.

The chain is built from TRBV5-6 and TRBJ1-2, with D possibly matching TRBD1 (5 bases). Germline assignment: CDR1 SGHDT and CDR2 YYEEEE. The CDR3 length is 15 residues. Trimming took 2 bases from V and 2 from J, leaving 13 bases between them. CDR3 region: CASSFTGAANYGYTF. The CDR3 region has the DNA TGTGCCAGCAGCTTCACCGGGGCCGCAAACTATGGCTACACCTTC.

This sequence joins TRBV5-1 and TRBJ1-1, with D hard to call. V lost 4 bases and J lost 6, with 13 bases in between. The germline gives CDR1 SGHRS, CDR2 YFSETQ. CDR3 length: 13 amino acids. The CDR3 DNA sequence: TGCGCCAGCAGCCCACTCGGAGGATCTGAAGCTTTCTTT. Translated: CASSPLGGSEAFF.

This clone was detected only once. V and J are TRBV5-1 and TRBJ2-3; D possibly corresponds to TRBD2 (6 bases). The CDR3 has 17 amino acids. Germline V gives CDR1 SGHRS, CDR2 YFSETQ. The V gene lost 1 base and the J gene lost 2 bases, with 17 bases spanning the gap. The CDR3 DNA sequence: TGCGCCAGCAGCTTGCCCGCGTTGTTAGCGGACACAGATACGCAGTATTTT. Protein: CASSLPALLADTDTQYF.

This clone was detected only once. The chain links TRBV21-1 to TRBJ1-4. TRBV21-1 is tagged as a pseudogene. This CDR3 spans 14 amino acids. The CDR3 DNA follows: TGTGCCAGCATCCCTCTCTCTGATATGGAAAAACTGTTTTTT. It codes for CASIPLSDMEKLFF.

V is TRBV5-6 and J is TRBJ2-7; D uncertain. V dropped 1 base and J dropped 2 bases, with 10 bases sitting between them. The CDR3 is made up of 14 amino acids. The germline V gene encodes CDR1 SGHDT and CDR2 YYEEEE. CDR3 amino acids: CASSLKTRPYEQYF. The DNA for the CDR3 is TGTGCCAGCAGCTTGAAGACGCGGCCCTACGAGCAGTACTTC.

J is TRBJ1-5 and V is TRBV19; TRBD1 might be the D (5 bases). The CDR3 loop spans 15 amino acids. Germline CDR1 and CDR2: LNHDA and SQIVND (reference sequence). V was clipped by 8 bases and J by 5 bases, with 19 bases between them. The CDR3 bases are TGTGCCAGTGCTCATGGGGACCGAAGGGATCAGCCCCAGCATTTT. Amino acids: CASAHGDRRDQPQHF. The full variable domain, in which reference TRBV19 and TRBJ1-5 provide the parts outside the CDR3, is DGGITQSPKYLFRKEGQNVTLSCEQNLNHDAMYWYRQDPGQGLRLIYYSQIVNDFQKGDIAEGYSVSREKKESFPLTVTSAQKNPTAFYLCASAHGDRRDQPQHFGDGTRLSIL.

The rearrangement joins TRBV4-3 to TRBJ2-7; D uncertain. The V gene's germline CDR1 is LGHNA and CDR2 YSLEER. This CDR3 is 16 amino acids long. V shed 0 bases and J shed 0 bases, with 12 bases lying between them. CDR3 in amino acids: CASSQDFSRSSYEQYF. The CDR3 bases are TGCGCCAGCAGCCAAGATTTCAGCCGGAGCTCCTACGAGCAGTACTTC.

DNA for the CDR3: TGTGCCAGCAGTTTGGGTAGCGGGGGGCCCTACGAGCAGTACTTC. This codes for CASSLGSGGPYEQYF. V is TRBV28 and J is TRBJ2-7, with 10 bases matching TRBD2. The germline V gene encodes CDR1 MDHEN and CDR2 SYDVKM. V was pared by 3 bases and J by 2 bases, with 4 bases of the junction left unmatched. The length of the CDR3 is 15 residues.

This chain connects TRBV7-9 to TRBJ1-1; the D is unclear. V was shortened by 5 bases and J by 7 bases, with 14 bases between the two germline ends. The CDR3 covers 13 residues. From germline, CDR1 is SEHNR and CDR2 FQNEAQ (reference sequence). CDR3 loop: CASSPGEWYEAFF. CDR3 in DNA: TGTGCCAGCAGCCCGGGCGAGTGGTATGAAGCTTTCTTT. Using reference TRBV7-9 and TRBJ1-1 for the parts outside the CDR3, the full variable domain is DTGVSQNPRHKITKRGQNVTFRCDPISEHNRLYWYRQTLGQGPEFLTYFQNEAQLEKSRLLSDRFSAERPKGSFSTLEIQRTEQGDSAMYLCASSPGEWYEAFFGQGTRLTVV.

The chain uses TRBV11-2 and TRBJ1-3; perhaps TRBD1 as D (6 bases). The CDR3 consists of 12 residues. Germline-derived CDR1 and CDR2 are SGHAT and FQNNGV. Trimming took 9 bases from V and 3 from J, leaving 9 bases between them. CDR3 loop: CARRGIGNTIYF. The CDR3 DNA reads as TGTGCCAGAAGGGGGATTGGAAACACCATATATTTT.

The chain uses TRBV12-5 and TRBJ1-4; 8 nucleotides line up with TRBD1. Germline values: CDR1 LGHNT, CDR2 FRNRAP. This CDR3 has 14 residues. The trim removed 5 bases at V and 3 bases at J, leaving 2 bases unmatched. The CDR3 DNA is TGTGCTAGTGGTCCGGGACAGGCTAATGAAAAACTGTTTTTT. This gives the protein CASGPGQANEKLFF.